The rows below give T cell receptor beta chains drawn from one sample of a study of CD8+ T cells in alopecia areata. Assay: immunoSEQ multiplex PCR; the TCRdb copy retains only in-frame clones and omits some. The sample holds 110,000 to 150,000 clones; 40% to 55% are singletons and the top ten take less than 1%. Sequences were derived from CD4+ T cells sorted from blood, sampled at week 0. The source of these receptors is a human donor with alopecia areata. The CDR3 runs from the conserved cysteine through the conserved F or W. The order of the fields is CDR3 protein, CDR3 DNA, J gene, V gene, clone size, D gene. A D gene is named only where the DNA matches it firmly. The listing skips clone size in some rows; elsewhere it reads once, few, many or a size class.

CDR3: CASSGRDVGGIQYF; DNA: TGTGCCAGCAGCGGCCGGGACGTGGGCGGCATTCAGTACTTC; J: TRBJ2-4; V: TRBV7-9; size: -; D: -
CDR3: CASSQGNRGTDTQYF; DNA: TGTGCCAGCAGCCAAGGGAACAGGGGGACAGATACGCAGTATTTT; J: TRBJ2-3; V: TRBV4-2; size: -; D: TRBD1
CDR3: CSVEYRGPGNEQFF; DNA: TGCAGCGTTGAATATAGGGGGCCCGGCAATGAGCAGTTCTTC; J: TRBJ2-1; V: TRBV29-1; size: once; D: TRBD1
CDR3: CASSGHSGSKSEQYF; DNA: TGCGCCAGCAGCGGCCACTCCGGGAGTAAGTCCGAGCAGTACTTC; J: TRBJ2-7; V: TRBV5-1; size: -; D: -
CDR3: CSVESRVGGEQFF; DNA: TGCAGCGTTGAATCCAGGGTAGGAGGTGAGCAGTTCTTC; J: TRBJ2-1; V: TRBV29-1; size: once; D: -
CDR3: CASIKADATNEKLFF; DNA: TGTGCCAGCATCAAAGCAGACGCAACTAATGAAAAACTGTTTTTT; J: TRBJ1-4; V: TRBV6-5; size: few; D: -
CDR3: CASSRGLIYEQYF; DNA: TGTGCCAGCAGCAGGGGACTGATCTACGAGCAGTACTTC; J: TRBJ2-7; V: TRBV7-8; size: -; D: -
CDR3: CATSGTYSYEQYF; DNA: TGTGCCACCAGCGGCACTTACTCCTACGAGCAGTACTTC; J: TRBJ2-7; V: TRBV15; size: -; D: -
CDR3: CASSRLRQGPHEQYF; DNA: TGTGCCAGCAGCCGCCTACGACAGGGCCCCCACGAGCAGTACTTC; J: TRBJ2-7; V: TRBV5-4; size: -; D: TRBD1
CDR3: CAWSSDRAYGYTF; DNA: TGTGCCTGGTCCTCGGACAGAGCCTATGGCTACACCTTC; J: TRBJ1-2; V: TRBV30; size: -; D: -
CDR3: CASSLQGSTPSGANVLTF; DNA: TGTGCCAGCAGCTTGCAGGGCTCCACCCCATCTGGGGCCAACGTCCTGACTTTC; J: TRBJ2-6; V: TRBV5-6; size: few; D: -
CDR3: CASSLYTEAFF; DNA: TGTGCCAGCAGCTTGTACACTGAAGCTTTCTTT; J: TRBJ1-1; V: TRBV7-2; size: few; D: -
CDR3: CATLLDGTGTYEQYF; DNA: TGCGCCACCCTCCTGGACGGGACAGGGACCTACGAGCAGTACTTC; J: TRBJ2-7; V: TRBV5-1; size: -; D: TRBD1
CDR3: CASSLDGLIGYTF; DNA: TGTGCCAGCAGCTTAGACGGATTAATTGGCTACACCTTC; J: TRBJ1-2; V: TRBV7-2; size: -; D: -
CDR3: CASSQDRVSSGKLFF; DNA: TGCGCCAGCAGCCAAGATAGGGTCAGTTCGGGAAAACTGTTTTTT; J: TRBJ1-4; V: TRBV4-3; size: -; D: -
CDR3: CASSLEAGGLDEAFF; DNA: TGCGCCAGCAGCTTGGAAGCAGGAGGGTTGGATGAAGCTTTCTTT; J: TRBJ1-1; V: TRBV5-1; size: -; D: -
CDR3: CASSPTSGSYEQYF; DNA: TGCGCCAGCAGCCCCACTAGCGGGAGCTACGAGCAGTACTTC; J: TRBJ2-7; V: TRBV5-1; size: -; D: TRBD2
CDR3: CASSQTRDFNTQYF; DNA: TGTGCCAGCAGCCAAACCCGGGACTTCAATACGCAGTATTTT; J: TRBJ2-3; V: TRBV7-3; size: -; D: -
CDR3: CASSSSGARGGFTF; DNA: TGTGCCAGCAGCTCAAGCGGTGCCAGGGGAGGATTCACCTTC; J: TRBJ1-2; V: TRBV7-9; size: -; D: -
CDR3: CASSLDRQGGQPQHF; DNA: TGCGCCAGCAGCTTGGATCGGCAGGGAGGACAGCCCCAGCATTTT; J: TRBJ1-5; V: TRBV5-1; size: -; D: -
CDR3: CASLERGTGEKNTGELFF; DNA: TGTGCCAGCCTCGAAAGGGGGACAGGGGAAAAGAACACCGGGGAGCTGTTTTTT; J: TRBJ2-2; V: TRBV28; size: -; D: TRBD1
CDR3: CSVKRTYEQYF; DNA: TGCAGTGTGAAGCGGACATACGAGCAGTACTTC; J: TRBJ2-7; V: TRBV20-1; size: -; D: -
CDR3: CSVAGRNEKLFF; DNA: TGCAGCGTTGCAGGGAGGAATGAAAAACTGTTTTTT; J: TRBJ1-4; V: TRBV29-1; size: -; D: -
CDR3: CASSQGPQGGQQYF; DNA: TGCGCCAGCAGCCAGGGACCTCAAGGCGGGCAGCAGTACTTC; J: TRBJ2-7; V: TRBV5-1; size: -; D: -
CDR3: CASSKTGLKSQTANRPYEQYF; DNA: TGTGCCAGCAGCAAAACCGGCCTTAAATCCCAGACCGCCAACCGACCCTACGAGCAGTACTTC; J: TRBJ2-7; V: TRBV21-1; size: few; D: -
CDR3: CASSLALGGQGRYF; DNA: TGTGCCAGCAGCTTAGCGCTCGGAGGGCAGGGTCGGTACTTC; J: TRBJ2-4; V: TRBV7-9; size: -; D: -
CDR3: CASGIAEGRYTQYF; DNA: TGTGCCAGCGGAATAGCGGAGGGAAGGTATACGCAGTATTTT; J: TRBJ2-3; V: TRBV28; size: -; D: -
CDR3: CASSLADKTSAEQYF; DNA: TGTGCCAGCAGCTTAGCGGATAAGACTAGTGCCGAGCAGTACTTC; J: TRBJ2-7; V: TRBV7-6; size: -; D: -
CDR3: CSVDQREGLGTQYF; DNA: TGCAGCGTTGACCAGCGGGAGGGCCTTGGTACGCAGTATTTT; J: TRBJ2-3; V: TRBV29-1; size: few; D: TRBD2
CDR3: CASSFDGNYGYTF; DNA: TGTGCCAGCAGCTTCGACGGAAACTATGGCTACACCTTC; J: TRBJ1-2; V: TRBV5-4; size: few; D: -
CDR3: CASSAGQGAGEQFF; DNA: TGCGCCAGCAGCGCTGGACAGGGGGCTGGGGAGCAGTTCTTC; J: TRBJ2-1; V: TRBV5-1; size: few; D: TRBD1
CDR3: CATSRPGTGGSATNEKLFF; DNA: TGTGCCACCAGCAGACCCGGGACAGGGGGATCTGCAACTAATGAAAAACTGTTTTTT; J: TRBJ1-4; V: TRBV15; size: -; D: TRBD1
CDR3: CASRDSGNQPQHF; DNA: TGTGCCAGCAGGGACAGTGGCAATCAGCCCCAGCATTTT; J: TRBJ1-5; V: TRBV6-5; size: -; D: -
CDR3: CAISAQETQYF; DNA: TGTGCCATCAGTGCCCAAGAGACCCAGTACTTC; J: TRBJ2-5; V: TRBV10-3; size: -; D: -
CDR3: CSVYGGGRTEAFF; DNA: TGCAGCGTTTATGGGGGGGGTCGCACTGAAGCTTTCTTT; J: TRBJ1-1; V: TRBV29-1; size: once; D: -
CDR3: CASSIPGGRGEKLFF; DNA: TGTGCCAGCAGTATACCCGGGGGGCGTGGTGAAAAACTGTTTTTT; J: TRBJ1-4; V: TRBV2; size: few; D: -
CDR3: CASSPGRGYGYTF; DNA: TGTGCCAGCAGTCCGGGCCGGGGCTATGGCTACACCTTC; J: TRBJ1-2; V: TRBV6-6; size: few; D: -
CDR3: CSAMTSGGSSYNEQFF; DNA: TGCAGCGCTATGACTAGCGGGGGAAGCTCCTACAATGAGCAGTTCTTC; J: TRBJ2-1; V: TRBV29-1; size: few; D: TRBD2
CDR3: CASSPGQGLYF; DNA: TGCGCCAGCAGCCCCGGACAGGGCCTGTATTTT; J: TRBJ2-3; V: TRBV4-3; size: -; D: TRBD1
CDR3: CASSQDGPASEQFF; DNA: TGTGCCAGCAGCCAAGATGGCCCCGCCAGTGAGCAGTTCTTC; J: TRBJ2-1; V: TRBV4-2; size: -; D: -
CDR3: CASSPQGAKNIQYF; DNA: TGTGCCAGCAGCCCACAGGGAGCCAAAAACATTCAGTACTTC; J: TRBJ2-4; V: TRBV7-9; size: -; D: -
CDR3: CASSQLAGSEAFF; DNA: TGTGCTAGCAGCCAACTTGCCGGGTCTGAAGCTTTCTTT; J: TRBJ1-1; V: TRBV7-7; size: few; D: -
CDR3: CASSPAHTGELFF; DNA: TGTGCCAGCAGCCCGGCGCACACCGGGGAGCTGTTTTTT; J: TRBJ2-2; V: TRBV11-2; size: once; D: -
CDR3: CASSQEGVRVGYTF; DNA: TGTGCCAGCAGCCAAGAGGGGGTCAGGGTAGGCTACACCTTC; J: TRBJ1-2; V: TRBV4-2; size: -; D: -
CDR3: CASSLSGSPQETQYF; DNA: TGCGCCAGCTCCCTCAGCGGGAGTCCCCAAGAGACCCAGTACTTC; J: TRBJ2-5; V: TRBV5-1; size: -; D: TRBD2
CDR3: CASSDVGYESGELFF; DNA: TGTGCCAGCAGTGATGTGGGGTATGAAAGCGGGGAGCTGTTTTTT; J: TRBJ2-2; V: TRBV6-1; size: -; D: -
CDR3: CASSSGVGKETQYF; DNA: TGTGCTAGCAGCTCGGGAGTCGGCAAGGAGACCCAGTACTTC; J: TRBJ2-5; V: TRBV7-7; size: -; D: -
CDR3: CSVGTSGSHNEQFF; DNA: TGCAGCGTTGGGACTAGCGGGTCCCACAATGAGCAGTTCTTC; J: TRBJ2-1; V: TRBV29-1; size: -; D: TRBD2
CDR3: CAWTAVGGTDTQYF; DNA: TGTGCCTGGACGGCGGTGGGAGGGACAGATACGCAGTATTTT; J: TRBJ2-3; V: TRBV30; size: -; D: TRBD2
CDR3: CSPPSLAGSSYEQYF; DNA: TGCAGCCCTCCTAGTCTGGCCGGGAGCTCGTACGAGCAGTACTTC; J: TRBJ2-7; V: TRBV29-1; size: -; D: -
CDR3: CASRDSSGEQYF; DNA: TGTGCCAGTAGGGACAGCTCTGGGGAGCAGTACTTC; J: TRBJ2-7; V: TRBV19; size: once; D: -
CDR3: CASSPAGGPQQFF; DNA: TGTGCCAGCAGCCCAGCCGGGGGGCCCCAGCAGTTCTTC; J: TRBJ2-1; V: TRBV7-2; size: -; D: -
CDR3: CASSDGTDLNTEAFF; DNA: TGCGCCAGCAGCGATGGGACAGATTTGAACACTGAAGCTTTCTTT; J: TRBJ1-1; V: TRBV5-1; size: -; D: TRBD1